This T cell receptor (beta chain) was obtained from a study of blood T cell repertoires in COVID-19. For the study at large: In each case, the material was cDNA or gDNA derived from T cells, B-cell-depleted T cells, or PBMCs.

Some clones are missing from TCRdb's copy, which holds only in-frame ones; the method was immunoSEQ multiplex PCR. The sample yields about 150,000 clones, approximately 88% seen once. The germline V gene has CDR1 KGHSH and CDR2 LQKENI. Trimming at V came to 5 bases and at J to 6 bases, leaving 5 bases not matched to a gene. The CDR3 totals 15 residues. This chain joins TRBV18 and TRBJ1-6; 9 positions match TRBD1. This receptor was obtained from a woman between 55 and 75 years old with acute or convalescent COVID-19. The material sequenced was peripheral blood. The CDR3 is CASSVQGASNSPLHF. DNA for the CDR3: TGTGCCAGCTCAGTACAGGGGGCTTCTAATTCACCCCTCCACTTT.